These 21 T cell receptor beta chains were all obtained from the same sample, sequenced in a study of a mutant IDH1 vaccine in newly diagnosed glioma. Their recognized antigens are unknown. Time point: week 35, safety follow-up. Each vaccine dose was 300 ug of mutant IDH1 20-mer peptide, with topical imiquimod. TCRdb keeps only in-frame clones here, not all; method: immunoSEQ multiplex PCR. This sample has 40,000 to 60,000 clones; approximately 79% occur once, and the top ten carry roughly 6.2%. Sequenced here: PBMCs, sampled from a glioma patient whose treatment included an IDH1 peptide vaccine. These receptors all come from a man aged 35-49 years with glioma.

V usage is TRBV5-1 and J usage is TRBJ2-3; TRBD2 might be the D (5 bases). Deletions cut 0 bases from V and 1 base from J, with 9 bases between. CDR3 size: 15 residues. Per germline, CDR1 SGHRS and CDR2 YFSETQ. CDR3 amino acids: CASSLVEEGTDTQYF. CDR3 coding DNA: TGCGCCAGCAGCTTGGTAGAGGAGGGCACAGATACGCAGTATTTT.

This sequence joins TRBV19 and TRBJ1-3; 8 nucleotides align to TRBD1. Germline V gene sequence: CDR1 LNHDA, CDR2 SQIVND (reference sequence). V lost 5 bases and J lost 2; bases outside the gene matches: 5. This CDR3 region has 15 residues. As DNA, the CDR3 is TGTGCCAGTAGTGTCAGGGGGCCCGCTGGAAACACCATATATTTT. Its translation is CASSVRGPAGNTIYF.

The chain couples TRBV5-1 to TRBJ1-2, with D maybe TRBD1 (5 bases). CDR3 size: 13 residues. Between the trimmed V and J ends, which lost 0 bases and 2 bases, there was a span of 5 bases. Germline CDR1 reads SGHRS; CDR2 reads YFSETQ. CDR3 protein: CASSLGQNYGYTF. The CDR3 nucleotides are TGCGCCAGCAGCTTGGGACAGAACTATGGCTACACCTTC.

The chain uses TRBV5-1 and TRBJ1-1; possibly TRBD1 for D (5 bases). This CDR3 is built from 14 residues. CDR1 and CDR2 from the germline V gene are SGHRS and YFSETQ. Trimming took 0 bases from V and 1 from J, leaving 7 bases between them. The CDR3 coding sequence is TGCGCCAGCAGCTTGGAAGGGACGAACACTGAAGCTTTCTTT. Encoded protein: CASSLEGTNTEAFF.

CDR3 in amino acids: CASSGMGSPLHF. In DNA, the CDR3 is TGTGCCAGCAGCGGTATGGGATCACCCCTCCACTTT. This sequence joins TRBV27 and TRBJ1-6, with unresolved D. Trimming took 6 bases from V and 10 from J, leaving 10 bases between them. The germline V gene has CDR1 MNHEY and CDR2 SMNVEV (reference sequence). The CDR3 totals 12 residues.

The chain links TRBV12-5 to TRBJ1-5, with D unresolved. V was cut by 0 bases and J by 7 bases, with 25 bases left in between. This CDR3 has 19 amino acids. CDR1 is LGHNT, CDR2 FRNRAP, per germline. This chain's CDR3 is CASGLVLGLGQAIGQPQHF. CDR3 DNA: TGTGCTAGTGGTTTGGTACTAGGGCTTGGGCAGGCCATCGGGCAGCCCCAGCATTTT.

The chain recombines TRBV27 with TRBJ1-5; D is unclear. CDR3 size: 16 residues. Germline V gives CDR1 MNHEY, CDR2 SMNVEV (reference sequence). V was cut by 10 bases and J by 4 bases, with 23 bases left in between. The CDR3 nucleotides are TGTGCCACAGCCCGGCTGGACGGCGGACTTAATCAGCCCCAGCATTTT. It codes for CATARLDGGLNQPQHF.

This chain connects TRBV5-6 to TRBJ1-4, with 11 bases fitting TRBD1. V lost 0 bases and J lost 7; bases outside the gene matches: 14. The CDR3 has 19 amino acids. Germline CDR1 SGHDT, CDR2 YYEEEE. DNA for the CDR3: TGTGCCAGCAGCTTGGGACGCCGGACAGGGGGCGGAGGAAGTGAAAAACTGTTTTTT. It codes for CASSLGRRTGGGGSEKLFF.

This clone came up a few times. The chain uses TRBV4-1 and TRBJ1-1; D may be TRBD1 (6 bases). Germline V gene lookup returns CDR1 MGHRA and CDR2 YSYEKL. This CDR3 is built from 16 residues. V was shortened by 0 bases and J by 2 bases, with 13 bases between the two germline ends. The CDR3 sequence: CASSQDRWTANTEAFF. CDR3 in DNA: TGCGCCAGCAGCCAAGATCGCTGGACAGCCAACACTGAAGCTTTCTTT.

This clone has only a few counts. The V gene is TRBV5-1, the J gene TRBJ1-5; D might be TRBD1 (5 bases). The V gene lost 7 bases and the J gene lost 3 bases, with 11 bases spanning the gap. The CDR3 consists of 13 residues. Per germline, CDR1 SGHRS and CDR2 YFSETQ. Written as DNA, the CDR3 is TGCGCCAGCTCGGGGGGTCACAATCAGCCCCAGCATTTT. This codes for CASSGGHNQPQHF. Supplemented by reference TRBV5-1 and TRBJ1-5, the full variable domain reads KAGVTQTPRYLIKTRGQQVTLSCSPISGHRSVSWYQQTPGQGLQFLFEYFSETQRNKGNFPGRFSGRQFSNSRSEMNVSTLELGDSALYLCASSGGHNQPQHFGDGTRLSIL.

This clone was recorded only once. This chain connects TRBV25-1 to TRBJ1-3; the D gene is possibly TRBD1 (5 bases). The CDR3 is 15 residues long. Trimming removed 6 bases from V and 0 bases from J, with 12 bases in between. From germline, CDR1 is MGHDK and CDR2 SYGVNS. The CDR3 loop is CASSGGRYSGNTIYF. The CDR3 DNA is TGTGCCAGCAGCGGGGGACGGTACTCTGGAAACACCATATATTTT.

This clone was counted between two and nine times. The rearrangement uses TRBV2 and TRBJ2-7, with D tentatively TRBD1 (6 bases). This CDR3 contains 13 residues. In germline, CDR1 is SNHLY, CDR2 FYNNEI. V lost 11 bases and J lost 2, with 16 bases in between. Here the CDR3 reads CASTGDIAYEQYF. Here the CDR3 DNA reads TGTGCCTCCACCGGGGACATTGCCTACGAGCAGTACTTC.

The CDR3 region has the DNA TGTGCCACCGGTGCGGGCGCAGAAGCCTACGAGCAGTACTTC. This translates into CATGAGAEAYEQYF. The rearrangement links TRBV2 to TRBJ2-7; D is possibly TRBD2 (5 bases). Trimming took 10 bases from V and 2 from J, leaving 18 bases between them. This CDR3 spans 14 amino acids. Germline values: CDR1 SNHLY, CDR2 FYNNEI. The entire variable domain, with the rest obtained from reference TRBV2 and TRBJ2-7, is as follows: EPEVTQTPSHQVTQMGQEVILRCVPISNHLYFYWYRQILGQKVEFLVSFYNNEISEKSEIFDDQFSVERPDGSNFTLKIRSTKLEDSAMYFCATGAGAEAYEQYFGPGTRLTVT.

The rearrangement links TRBV6-6 to TRBJ1-4; tentative D call: TRBD1 (5 bases). The V end was cut by 8 bases, the J end by 6 bases, with 22 bases between. Germline V CDR1 and CDR2: MNHNY, SVGAGI (reference sequence). This CDR3 region has 16 residues. Here the CDR3 reads CASGPPPGIWDEKLFF. CDR3 coding DNA: TGTGCCAGCGGACCACCTCCAGGGATATGGGATGAAAAACTGTTTTTT.

This chain links TRBV11-2 with TRBJ2-7; weak D call: TRBD2 (5 bases). V gave up 1 base and J gave up 3 bases, with 10 bases separating them. Per the germline V gene, CDR1 is SGHAT and CDR2 is FQNNGV. This CDR3 is built from 14 residues. For the CDR3, the DNA is TGTGCCAGCAGCTTAGGAGGGCTAGGCTACGAGCAGTACTTC. It encodes CASSLGGLGYEQYF.

V usage is TRBV29-1 and J usage is TRBJ2-5, with TRBD2 matching 9 bases. The CDR3 sequence is 15 residues long. Germline values: CDR1 SQVTM, CDR2 ANQGSEA. The J segment lost 9 bases and the V segment lost 5 bases, leaving 16 bases of the junction unmatched. CDR3 amino acids: CSVFSPSGDLGAQYF. CDR3 nucleotide sequence: TGCAGCGTTTTTAGTCCTAGCGGGGACTTGGGGGCCCAGTACTTC. The complete variable domain, with remaining parts taken from reference TRBV29-1 and TRBJ2-5, reads SAVISQKPSRDICQRGTSLTIQCQVDSQVTMMFWYRQQPGQSLTLIATANQGSEATYESGFVIDKFPISRPNLTFSTLTVSNMSPEDSSIYLCSVFSPSGDLGAQYFGPGTRLLVL.

The chain couples TRBV6-5 to TRBJ2-2, with 8 bases identical to TRBD2. In germline, CDR1 is MNHEY, CDR2 SVGAGI. The CDR3 covers 16 residues. The ends lost 4 bases at V and 1 base at J; junction bases unmatched: 5. In DNA form, the CDR3 reads TGTGCCAGCAGTTCGCGGGGGGCCGGGAACACCGGGGAGCTGTTTTTT. Translation: CASSSRGAGNTGELFF.

The CDR3 coding sequence is TGTGCCAGCAGTTTTCAGGCTCGCGGTGAAAAACTGTTTTTT. Encoded protein: CASSFQARGEKLFF. The V call is TRBV5-6, the J call TRBJ1-4; no definite D call. V was cut by 5 bases and J by 7 bases, with 15 bases left in between. There are 14 residues in the CDR3. CDR1 SGHDT and CDR2 YYEEEE come from the germline V gene.

The chain carries TRBV5-4 and TRBJ2-3; 7 bases line up with TRBD1. Germline lookup yields CDR1 SGHNT and CDR2 YYREEE (reference sequence). The J segment lost 0 bases and the V segment lost 2 bases, leaving 3 bases of the junction unmatched. The CDR3 contains 15 residues. The CDR3 DNA is TGTGCCAGCAGCTTAGGACAGGTCAGCACAGATACGCAGTATTTT. This translates into CASSLGQVSTDTQYF.

The rearrangement uses TRBV10-3 and TRBJ2-5, with TRBD2 matching 8 bases. Germline loops: CDR1 ENHRY, CDR2 SYGVKD. This CDR3 has 16 amino acids. V was clipped by 2 bases and J by 1 base; unmatched bases: 6. The CDR3 region has the DNA TGTGCCATCAGTGAGCAGGTAGCGGGGAGCCAAGAGACCCAGTACTTC. It specifies CAISEQVAGSQETQYF.

The chain links TRBV27 to TRBJ1-5, with a possible D match to TRBD1 (5 bases). V gave up 5 bases and J gave up 1 base, with 9 bases separating them. CDR3 length equals 14 residues. Germline CDR1 reads MNHEY; CDR2 reads SMNVEV (reference sequence). The CDR3, as DNA: TGTGCCAGCAGTATAGGGGCAAGCAATCAGCCCCAGCATTTT. Its translation: CASSIGASNQPQHF.